This T cell receptor beta chain was recovered during a study of tumor and adjacent non-tumor tissue in lung cancer. Study-wide context: Patients were aged about 30 to 76, roughly 9 men and a handful of women, stage I to III.

A remark on this clonotype: An end of the junction differs from the germline gene, which may be a read error.

This sample's RNA came from whole unsorted tissue. A modified ARM-PCR protocol with three rounds of nested PCR amplified TCRbeta. TCRdb processed the multiplex PCR reads anew with MiXCR; each CDR3 protein has one entry. The sample comprises roughly 220,000 distinct CDR3 sequences, 60% to 75% of which are singletons, and about 23% rests with the top ten. CDR1 is LGHNA and CDR2 is YSLEER in the germline V gene. The CDR3 sequence is 18 residues long. The sequenced material came from lung tumor tissue. The origin of this receptor is a man aged 60 to 75 with non-small cell lung cancer. The gene calls are TRBV4-3 and TRBJ2-3; 10 positions match TRBD2. The CDR3 loop reads CASSQSLLAGTHGDSQNF. CDR3 DNA sequence: TGCGCCAGTAGCCAATCGTTACTAGCGGGAACCCATGGAGATTCGCAGAATTTT.